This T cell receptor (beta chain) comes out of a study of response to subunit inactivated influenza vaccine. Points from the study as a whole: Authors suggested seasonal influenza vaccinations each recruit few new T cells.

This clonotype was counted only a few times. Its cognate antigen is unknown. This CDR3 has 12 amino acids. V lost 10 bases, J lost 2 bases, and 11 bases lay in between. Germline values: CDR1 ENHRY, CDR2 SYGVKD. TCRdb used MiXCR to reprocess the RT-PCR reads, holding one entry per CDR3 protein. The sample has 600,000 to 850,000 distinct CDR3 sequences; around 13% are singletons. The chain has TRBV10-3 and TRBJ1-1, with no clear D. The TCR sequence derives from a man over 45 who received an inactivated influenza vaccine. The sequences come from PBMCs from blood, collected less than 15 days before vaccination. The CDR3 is CATGAPNTEAFF. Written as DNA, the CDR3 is TGTGCCACTGGAGCACCTAACACTGAAGCTTTCTTT.